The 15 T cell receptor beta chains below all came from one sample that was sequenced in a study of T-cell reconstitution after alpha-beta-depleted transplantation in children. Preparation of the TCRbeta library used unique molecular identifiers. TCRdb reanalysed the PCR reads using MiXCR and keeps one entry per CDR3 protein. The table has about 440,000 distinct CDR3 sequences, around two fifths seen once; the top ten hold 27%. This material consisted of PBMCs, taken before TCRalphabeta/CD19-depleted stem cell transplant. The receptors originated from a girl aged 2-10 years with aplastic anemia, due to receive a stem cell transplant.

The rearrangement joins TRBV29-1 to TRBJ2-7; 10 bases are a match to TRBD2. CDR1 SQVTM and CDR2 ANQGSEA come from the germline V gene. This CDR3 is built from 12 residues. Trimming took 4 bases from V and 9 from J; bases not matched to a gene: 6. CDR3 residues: CSVVSGRLGQYF. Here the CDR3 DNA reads TGCAGCGTTGTTAGCGGGAGGCTCGGGCAGTACTTC.

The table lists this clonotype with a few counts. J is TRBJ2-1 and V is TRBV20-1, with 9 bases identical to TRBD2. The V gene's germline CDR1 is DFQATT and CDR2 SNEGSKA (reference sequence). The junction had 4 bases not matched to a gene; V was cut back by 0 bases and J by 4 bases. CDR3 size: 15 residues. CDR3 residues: CSARDITSGYNEQFF. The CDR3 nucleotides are TGCAGTGCTAGAGACATCACTAGCGGGTACAATGAGCAGTTCTTC.

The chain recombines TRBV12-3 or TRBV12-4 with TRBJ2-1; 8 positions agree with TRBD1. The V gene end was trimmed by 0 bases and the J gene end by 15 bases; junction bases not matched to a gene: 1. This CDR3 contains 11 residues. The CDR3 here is CASSLAGTGFF. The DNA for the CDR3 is TGTGCCAGCAGTTTAGCCGGGACAGGGTTCTTC.

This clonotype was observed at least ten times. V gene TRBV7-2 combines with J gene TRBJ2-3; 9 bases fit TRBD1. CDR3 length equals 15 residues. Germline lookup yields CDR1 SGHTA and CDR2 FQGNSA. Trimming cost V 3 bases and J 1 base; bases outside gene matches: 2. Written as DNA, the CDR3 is TGTGCCAGCAGCTTGTACAGGGGGCGCACAGATACGCAGTATTTT. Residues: CASSLYRGRTDTQYF.

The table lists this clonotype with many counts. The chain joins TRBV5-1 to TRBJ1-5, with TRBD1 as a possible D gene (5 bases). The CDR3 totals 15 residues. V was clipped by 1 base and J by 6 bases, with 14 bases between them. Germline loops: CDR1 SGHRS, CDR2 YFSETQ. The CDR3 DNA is TGCGCCAGCAGCTTGCAGGGCGATTCGGGTCAGCCCCAGCATTTT. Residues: CASSLQGDSGQPQHF.

CDR3 loop: CASRGEWELNTEAFF. The CDR3 nucleotides are TGTGCCAGCAGGGGGGAATGGGAGCTAAACACTGAAGCTTTCTTT. The rearrangement joins TRBV5-6 to TRBJ1-1; tentatively, D is TRBD1 (5 bases). Germline-derived CDR1 and CDR2 are SGHDT and YYEEEE. Trimming left V 5 bases short and J 2 bases short, with 16 bases between. The CDR3 is 15 amino acids.

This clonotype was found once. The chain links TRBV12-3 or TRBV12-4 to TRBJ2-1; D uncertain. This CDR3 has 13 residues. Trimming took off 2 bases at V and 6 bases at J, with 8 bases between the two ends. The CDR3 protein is CASSLWQANEQFF. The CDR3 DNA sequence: TGTGCCAGCAGTTTATGGCAGGCCAATGAGCAGTTCTTC.

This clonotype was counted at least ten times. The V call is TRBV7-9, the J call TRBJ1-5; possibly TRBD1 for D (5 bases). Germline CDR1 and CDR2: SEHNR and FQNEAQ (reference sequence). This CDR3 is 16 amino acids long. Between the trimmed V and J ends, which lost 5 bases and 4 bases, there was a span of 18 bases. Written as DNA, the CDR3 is TGTGCCAGCAGCCCCAAAGGGGTGGACTGGAATCAGCCCCAGCATTTT. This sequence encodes CASSPKGVDWNQPQHF.

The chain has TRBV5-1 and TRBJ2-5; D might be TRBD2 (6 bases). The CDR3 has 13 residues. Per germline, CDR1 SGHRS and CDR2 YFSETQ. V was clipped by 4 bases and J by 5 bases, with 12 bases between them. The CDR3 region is CASSRRGYETQYF. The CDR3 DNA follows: TGCGCCAGCAGCCGGAGGGGTTACGAGACCCAGTACTTC. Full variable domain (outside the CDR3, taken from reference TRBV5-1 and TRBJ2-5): KAGVTQTPRYLIKTRGQQVTLSCSPISGHRSVSWYQQTPGQGLQFLFEYFSETQRNKGNFPGRFSGRQFSNSRSEMNVSTLELGDSALYLCASSRRGYETQYFGPGTRLLVL.

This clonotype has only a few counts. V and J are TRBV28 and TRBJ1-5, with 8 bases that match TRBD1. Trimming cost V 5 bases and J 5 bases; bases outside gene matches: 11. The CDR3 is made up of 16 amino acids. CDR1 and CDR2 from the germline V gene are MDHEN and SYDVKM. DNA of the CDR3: TGTGCCAGCAGTCCCTTCCCGGGACAGGCTTATCAGCCCCAGCATTTT. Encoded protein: CASSPFPGQAYQPQHF.

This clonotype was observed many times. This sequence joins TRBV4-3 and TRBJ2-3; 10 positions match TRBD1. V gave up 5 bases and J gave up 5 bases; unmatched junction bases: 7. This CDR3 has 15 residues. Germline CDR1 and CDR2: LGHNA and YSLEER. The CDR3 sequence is CASSATGTGEDTQYF. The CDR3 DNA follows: TGCGCCAGCAGCGCGACTGGGACAGGGGAAGATACGCAGTATTTT.

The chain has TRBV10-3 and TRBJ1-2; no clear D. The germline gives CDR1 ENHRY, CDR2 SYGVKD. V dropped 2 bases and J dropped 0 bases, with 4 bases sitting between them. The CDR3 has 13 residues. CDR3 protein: CAISEDPNYGYTF. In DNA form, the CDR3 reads TGTGCCATCAGTGAGGACCCTAACTATGGCTACACCTTC.

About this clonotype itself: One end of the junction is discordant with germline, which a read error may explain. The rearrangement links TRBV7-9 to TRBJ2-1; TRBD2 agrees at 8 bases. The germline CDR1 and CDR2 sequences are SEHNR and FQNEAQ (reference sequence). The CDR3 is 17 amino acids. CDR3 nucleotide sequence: TGTGCCAGCAGCTTCCTCGAACTAGCGGACTCCAACAATGAGCAGTTCTTC. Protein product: CASSFLELADSNNEQFF.

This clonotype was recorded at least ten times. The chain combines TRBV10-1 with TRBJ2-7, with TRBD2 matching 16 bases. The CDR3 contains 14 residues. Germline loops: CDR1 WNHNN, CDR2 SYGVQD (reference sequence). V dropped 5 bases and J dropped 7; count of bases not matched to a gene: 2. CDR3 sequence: CASSSGLAGGEQYF. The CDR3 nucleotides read TGCGCCAGCAGTTCGGGACTAGCGGGAGGGGAGCAGTACTTC.

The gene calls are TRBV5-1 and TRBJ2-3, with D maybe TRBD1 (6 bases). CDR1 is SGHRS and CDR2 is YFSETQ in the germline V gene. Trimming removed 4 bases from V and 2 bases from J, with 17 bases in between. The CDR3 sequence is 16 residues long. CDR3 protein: CASSRDNRLTTDTQYF. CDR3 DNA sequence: TGCGCCAGCAGCCGGGACAATCGACTCACCACAGATACGCAGTATTTT.